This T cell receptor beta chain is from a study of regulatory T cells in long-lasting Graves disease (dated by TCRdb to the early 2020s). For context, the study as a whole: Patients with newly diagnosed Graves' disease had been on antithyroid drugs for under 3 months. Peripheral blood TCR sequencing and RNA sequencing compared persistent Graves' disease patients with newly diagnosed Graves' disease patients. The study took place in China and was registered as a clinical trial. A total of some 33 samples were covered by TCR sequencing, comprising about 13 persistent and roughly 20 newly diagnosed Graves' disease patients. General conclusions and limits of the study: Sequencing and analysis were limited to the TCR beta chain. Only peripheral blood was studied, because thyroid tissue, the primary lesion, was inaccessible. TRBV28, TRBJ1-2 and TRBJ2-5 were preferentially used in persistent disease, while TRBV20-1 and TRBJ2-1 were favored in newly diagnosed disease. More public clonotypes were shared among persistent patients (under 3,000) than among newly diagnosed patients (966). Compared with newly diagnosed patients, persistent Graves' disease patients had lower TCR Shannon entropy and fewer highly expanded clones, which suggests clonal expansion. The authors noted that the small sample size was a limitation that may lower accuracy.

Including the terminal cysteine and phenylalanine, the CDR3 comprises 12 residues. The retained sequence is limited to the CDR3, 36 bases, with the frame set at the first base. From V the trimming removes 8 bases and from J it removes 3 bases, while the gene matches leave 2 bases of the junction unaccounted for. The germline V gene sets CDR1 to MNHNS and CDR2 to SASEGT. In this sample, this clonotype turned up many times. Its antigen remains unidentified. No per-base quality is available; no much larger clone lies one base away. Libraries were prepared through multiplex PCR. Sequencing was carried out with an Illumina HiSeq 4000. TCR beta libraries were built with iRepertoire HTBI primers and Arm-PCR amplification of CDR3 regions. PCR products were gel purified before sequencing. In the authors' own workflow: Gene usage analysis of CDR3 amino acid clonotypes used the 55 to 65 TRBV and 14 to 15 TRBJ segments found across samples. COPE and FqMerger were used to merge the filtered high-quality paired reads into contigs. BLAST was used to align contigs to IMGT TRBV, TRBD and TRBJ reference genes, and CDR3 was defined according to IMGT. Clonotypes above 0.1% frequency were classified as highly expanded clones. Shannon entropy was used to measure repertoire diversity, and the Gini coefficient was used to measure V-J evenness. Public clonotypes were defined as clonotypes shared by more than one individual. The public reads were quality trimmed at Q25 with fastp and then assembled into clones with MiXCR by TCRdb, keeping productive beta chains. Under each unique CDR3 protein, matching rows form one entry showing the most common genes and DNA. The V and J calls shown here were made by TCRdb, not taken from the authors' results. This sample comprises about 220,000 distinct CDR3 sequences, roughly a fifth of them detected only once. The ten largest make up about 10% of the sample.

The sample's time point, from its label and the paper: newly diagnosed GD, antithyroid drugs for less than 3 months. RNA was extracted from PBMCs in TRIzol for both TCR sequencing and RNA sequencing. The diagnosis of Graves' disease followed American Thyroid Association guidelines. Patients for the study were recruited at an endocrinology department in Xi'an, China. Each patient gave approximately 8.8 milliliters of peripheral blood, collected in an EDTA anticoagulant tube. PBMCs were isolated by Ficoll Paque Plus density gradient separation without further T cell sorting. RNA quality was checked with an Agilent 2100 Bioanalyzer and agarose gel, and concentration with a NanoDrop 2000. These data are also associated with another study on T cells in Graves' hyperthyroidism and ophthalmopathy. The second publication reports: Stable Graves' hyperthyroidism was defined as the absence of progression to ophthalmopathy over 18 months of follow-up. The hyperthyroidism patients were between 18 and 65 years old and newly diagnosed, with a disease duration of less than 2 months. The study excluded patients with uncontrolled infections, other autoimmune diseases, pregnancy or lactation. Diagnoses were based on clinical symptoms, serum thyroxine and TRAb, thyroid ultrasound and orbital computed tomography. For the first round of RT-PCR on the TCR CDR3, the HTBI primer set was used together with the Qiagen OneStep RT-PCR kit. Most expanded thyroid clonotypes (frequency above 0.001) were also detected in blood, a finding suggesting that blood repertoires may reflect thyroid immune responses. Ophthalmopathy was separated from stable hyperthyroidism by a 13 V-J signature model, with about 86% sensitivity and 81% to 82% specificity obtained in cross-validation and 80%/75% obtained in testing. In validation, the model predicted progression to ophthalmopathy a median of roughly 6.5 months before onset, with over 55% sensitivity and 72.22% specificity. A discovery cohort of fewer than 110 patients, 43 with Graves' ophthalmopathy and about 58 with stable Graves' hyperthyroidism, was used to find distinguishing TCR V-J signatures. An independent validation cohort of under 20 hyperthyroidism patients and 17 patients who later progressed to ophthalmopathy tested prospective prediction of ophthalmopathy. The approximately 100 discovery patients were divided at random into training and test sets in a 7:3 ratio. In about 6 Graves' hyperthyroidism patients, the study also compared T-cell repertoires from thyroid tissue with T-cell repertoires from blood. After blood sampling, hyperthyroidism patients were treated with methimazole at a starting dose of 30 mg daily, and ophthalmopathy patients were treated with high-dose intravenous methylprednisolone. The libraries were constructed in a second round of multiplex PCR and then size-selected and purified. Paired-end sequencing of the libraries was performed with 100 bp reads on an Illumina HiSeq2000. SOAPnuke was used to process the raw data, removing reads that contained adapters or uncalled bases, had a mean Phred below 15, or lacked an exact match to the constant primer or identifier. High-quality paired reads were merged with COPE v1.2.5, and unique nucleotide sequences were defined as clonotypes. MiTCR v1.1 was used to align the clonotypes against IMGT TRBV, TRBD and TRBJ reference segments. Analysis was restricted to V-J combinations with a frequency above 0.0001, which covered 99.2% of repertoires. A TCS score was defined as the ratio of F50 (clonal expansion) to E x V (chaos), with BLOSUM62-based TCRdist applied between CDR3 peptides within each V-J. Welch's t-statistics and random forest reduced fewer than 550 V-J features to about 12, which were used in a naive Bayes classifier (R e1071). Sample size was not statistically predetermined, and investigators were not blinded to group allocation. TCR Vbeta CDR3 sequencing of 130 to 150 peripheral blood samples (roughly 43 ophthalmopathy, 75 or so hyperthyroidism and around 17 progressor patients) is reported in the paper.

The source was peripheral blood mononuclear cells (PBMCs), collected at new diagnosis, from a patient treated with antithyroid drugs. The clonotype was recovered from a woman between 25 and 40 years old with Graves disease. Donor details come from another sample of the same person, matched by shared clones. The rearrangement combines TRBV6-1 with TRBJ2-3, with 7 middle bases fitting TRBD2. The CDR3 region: CASRLATDTQYF. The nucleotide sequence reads TGTGCCAGCCGACTAGCTACAGATACGCAGTATTTT.